What follows is one T cell receptor (beta chain) and its context. The antigen remains unidentified. TCRdb processed the 5' RACE reads anew with MiXCR; each CDR3 protein has one entry. The sample contains just over 450,000 distinct CDR3 sequences, over 12% of which appear only once. The sample belongs to a study of identical twins. Study-wide findings and caveats: Where out-of-frame alpha sequences were twin-shared, they showed excess low generation probability.

CDR1 is ENHRY, CDR2 SYGVKD, per germline. This CDR3 is built from 18 residues. V lost 5 bases and J 0 bases, leaving 17 bases between the germline ends. All donors comprised healthy Caucasians. The same sample was also studied in work on yellow fever vaccine responses in identical twins.

Sequencing used CD4+ T cells sorted from blood. The TCR was taken from a young woman in good health. This chain links TRBV10-3 with TRBJ2-6; D perhaps matches TRBD1 (5 bases). The CDR3 DNA follows: TGTGCCATCAGTCTGGACACCCACTTTAGCTCTGGGGCCAACGTCCTGACTTTC. Amino acid sequence: CAISLDTHFSSGANVLTF.